This entry is about one T cell receptor beta chain. Antigen: not known. This specimen comes from a study of blood T cells in healthy people across ages. The CDR3 has 14 residues. The V and J ends lost 0 bases and 4 bases respectively, with 10 bases between them. Germline-derived CDR1 and CDR2 are LGHNA and YSLEER. Notes on the study in general: One million T cells yielded diversity estimates that were considered underestimates. Older age coincided with a roughly linear decline in TCR beta diversity per million T cells.

A J-beta primer mix and a sample-barcoded 5' primer were used in a second PCR of roughly 6 to 12 cycles. MiXCR, applied by TCRdb to the 5' RACE reads, yields one record per CDR3 protein. This sample has around 780,000 distinct CDR3 sequences, with just over 55% found just once. The chain joins TRBV4-3 to TRBJ2-7; possibly TRBD2 for D (6 bases). The sample was blood. The receptor comes from a man aged 35-49 years in good health. Here the CDR3 reads CASSQEGGMYEQYF. CDR3 sequence (DNA): TGCGCCAGCAGCCAAGAGGGGGGTATGTACGAGCAGTACTTC.